The clone carrying this T cell receptor (beta chain) was counted at least ten times. This record comes from a study of human T cells and chemical hapten exposure. The wider study: The patient population, which was mostly female, had alopecia areata, totalis or universalis.

The V end was cut by 4 bases, the J end by 0 bases, with 15 bases between. The CDR3 totals 16 residues. TCRdb redid the calling of the RACE reads with MiXCR, one entry per CDR3 protein. This repertoire shows around 67,000 distinct CDR3 sequences, roughly 8.5% found once; its top ten account for nearly 3.5%. Regarding time point: patch test 2, 6 weeks after DPC sensitization. Treatment indicated: therapeutic diphenylcyclopropenone sensitization with weekly scalp DPC. The sequence was collected from a woman aged 50 to 65 with alopecia areata. Some clones in this sample may be carry-over from other donors' samples. Sequencing was performed on whole blood, taken in connection with sensitization to the hapten diphenylcyclopropenone (DPC). The rearrangement links TRBV12-3 or TRBV12-4 to TRBJ1-1; possibly TRBD1 for D (5 bases). The CDR3 reads CASSWGYRRMNTEAFF. CDR3 DNA: TGTGCCAGCAGTTGGGGTTACAGGAGGATGAACACTGAAGCTTTCTTT.